Listed below are T cell receptor beta chains from one sample, sequenced in a study of metastatic and nonmetastatic thyroid tumors. MiXCR was used by TCRdb to re-call the PCR reads. The repertoire holds some 16,000 clones, with 20% to 25% as singletons. Source material: tumor tissue. These receptors were obtained from a male donor with papillary thyroid cancer or a benign thyroid nodule (not recorded which). Some clones in this sample may be carry-over from other donors' samples. CDR3s include the opening cysteine and the closing phenylalanine or tryptophan. D genes are given only for firm matches. The size of a clone is reported for some rows only, either as once, few or many, or as a class for expanded clones.

clone_size: NA
v_call: TRBV7-6
j_call: TRBJ2-7
d_call: NA
cdr3_nt: TGTGCCAGCAGCACCCGAGGAGGAACTACCTACGAGCAGTACTTC
cdr3_aa: CASSTRGGTTYEQYF

clone_size: few
v_call: TRBV12-3/TRBV12-4
j_call: TRBJ2-7
d_call: NA
cdr3_nt: TGTGCCAGCCGCCGAGACCCCTACGAGCAGTACTTC
cdr3_aa: CASRRDPYEQYF

clone_size: NA
v_call: TRBV7-9
j_call: TRBJ1-2
d_call: NA
cdr3_nt: TGTGCCAGCACCAGTTTGGCGACAGCGTCGGGTACCTTC
cdr3_aa: CASTSLATASGTF

clone_size: many
v_call: TRBV11-2
j_call: TRBJ2-7
d_call: NA
cdr3_nt: TGTGCCGTCGAAAGCTCCTACGAGCAGTACTTC
cdr3_aa: CAVESSYEQYF

clone_size: NA
v_call: TRBV4-1
j_call: TRBJ1-5
d_call: NA
cdr3_nt: TGCGCCAGCAGCCGAGACGGGGGGGAGAATCAGCCCCAGCATTTT
cdr3_aa: CASSRDGGENQPQHF

clone_size: medium-sized
v_call: TRBV2
j_call: TRBJ2-2
d_call: NA
cdr3_nt: TGTGCCAGCAAAATGGGCCAGGTCGACACCGGGGAGCTGTTTTTT
cdr3_aa: CASKMGQVDTGELFF

clone_size: medium-sized
v_call: TRBV6-2/TRBV6-3
j_call: TRBJ2-5
d_call: NA
cdr3_nt: TGTGCCAGCAGACGGACAAGGCAAGAGACCCAGTACTTC
cdr3_aa: CASRRTRQETQYF

clone_size: many
v_call: TRBV7-8
j_call: TRBJ2-1
d_call: TRBD2
cdr3_nt: TGTGCCAGCACCCCGGAGGCGGGAGAGTATAATGAGCAGTTCTTC
cdr3_aa: CASTPEAGEYNEQFF

clone_size: many
v_call: TRBV19
j_call: TRBJ2-1
d_call: TRBD2
cdr3_nt: TGTGCCAGTAGTGGATCACTAGCGGGAGACTCCAATGAGCAGTTCTTC
cdr3_aa: CASSGSLAGDSNEQFF

clone_size: many
v_call: TRBV11-2
j_call: TRBJ1-6
d_call: TRBD1
cdr3_nt: TGTGCCAGCAGCCTGCGGGAAGGACAGGGAGGATCACCCCTCCACTTT
cdr3_aa: CASSLREGQGGSPLHF

clone_size: medium-sized
v_call: TRBV19
j_call: TRBJ2-7
d_call: TRBD1
cdr3_nt: TGTGCCAGTAGTATAGACTTCGGGACAGGGAACTACGAGCAGTACTTC
cdr3_aa: CASSIDFGTGNYEQYF

clone_size: many
v_call: TRBV6-4
j_call: TRBJ2-1
d_call: TRBD2
cdr3_nt: TGTGCCAGCAGTGACTCTAGCGGGGGGGCCAATGAGCAGTTCTTC
cdr3_aa: CASSDSSGGANEQFF

clone_size: many
v_call: TRBV28
j_call: TRBJ2-3
d_call: TRBD1
cdr3_nt: TGTGCCAGCAGTGACAGGGGGCGAAATACGCAGTATTTT
cdr3_aa: CASSDRGRNTQYF

clone_size: NA
v_call: TRBV5-1
j_call: TRBJ1-6
d_call: NA
cdr3_nt: TGCGCCAGCAGCTTGGAGGAGGGATCGGGGTCACCCCTCCACTTT
cdr3_aa: CASSLEEGSGSPLHF

clone_size: NA
v_call: TRBV20-1
j_call: TRBJ2-7
d_call: NA
cdr3_nt: TGCAGTGCTAAGCCCCTTGCGGGTAACTCCTACGAGCAGTACTTC
cdr3_aa: CSAKPLAGNSYEQYF

clone_size: few
v_call: TRBV12-3/TRBV12-4
j_call: TRBJ2-7
d_call: NA
cdr3_nt: TGTGCCAGCCGCGGAGACTCCTACTATCAGTACTTC
cdr3_aa: CASRGDSYYQYF

clone_size: medium-sized
v_call: TRBV20-1
j_call: TRBJ2-7
d_call: TRBD2
cdr3_nt: TGCAGTGCTAGAGACAGACTAGCGGGCCCCCACGAGCAGTACTTC
cdr3_aa: CSARDRLAGPHEQYF

clone_size: NA
v_call: TRBV5-6
j_call: TRBJ2-7
d_call: NA
cdr3_nt: TGTGCCAGCAGCGGCCTCAGCAAGGGGGACCCGTACGAGCAGTACTTC
cdr3_aa: CASSGLSKGDPYEQYF

clone_size: NA
v_call: TRBV20-1
j_call: TRBJ2-1
d_call: NA
cdr3_nt: TGCAGTTTCCAATCGGGCCTAGTTCGGTACAATGAGCAGTTCTTC
cdr3_aa: CSFQSGLVRYNEQFF

clone_size: many
v_call: TRBV10-2
j_call: TRBJ1-1
d_call: NA
cdr3_nt: TGCGCCAGCAGACAGGTTATGAACACTGAAGCTTTCTTT
cdr3_aa: CASRQVMNTEAFF

clone_size: few
v_call: TRBV28
j_call: TRBJ1-1
d_call: NA
cdr3_nt: TGTGCCAGCAGTGAAGCTGGGGTGTCGAACACTGAAGCTTTCTTT
cdr3_aa: CASSEAGVSNTEAFF

clone_size: NA
v_call: TRBV20-1
j_call: TRBJ2-7
d_call: TRBD1
cdr3_nt: TGCAGTGCTAGAGGAACACCAGAAAAGGGACAGGGGATGTATACTGCCTACGAGCAGTACTTC
cdr3_aa: CSARGTPEKGQGMYTAYEQYF

clone_size: few
v_call: TRBV27
j_call: TRBJ2-7
d_call: NA
cdr3_nt: TGTGCCAGCAGTTCGGCTGGAGGTCAGCAGTACTTC
cdr3_aa: CASSSAGGQQYF

clone_size: many
v_call: TRBV11-2
j_call: TRBJ2-2
d_call: NA
cdr3_nt: TGTGCCAGCAGCTTAGATTTTATTTCGAGGGTTGTCACCGGGGAGCTGTTTTTT
cdr3_aa: CASSLDFISRVVTGELFF

clone_size: many
v_call: TRBV5-1
j_call: TRBJ2-2
d_call: TRBD1
cdr3_nt: TGCGCCAGCAGCTTGGGTTGGGGGACAGCGAACACCGGGGAGCTGTTTTTT
cdr3_aa: CASSLGWGTANTGELFF

clone_size: medium-sized
v_call: TRBV11-2
j_call: TRBJ2-1
d_call: TRBD1
cdr3_nt: TGTGCCAGCAGCTTAATGGGACAGGTCAATGAGCAGTTCTTC
cdr3_aa: CASSLMGQVNEQFF

clone_size: many
v_call: TRBV24-1
j_call: TRBJ2-1
d_call: TRBD2
cdr3_nt: TGTGCCACCAGTGATTTTACTAGCGGGAGACATGAGCAGTTCTTC
cdr3_aa: CATSDFTSGRHEQFF

clone_size: many
v_call: TRBV7-2
j_call: TRBJ2-1
d_call: TRBD2
cdr3_nt: TGTGCCAGCAGCTGGAGCGGGACTAGCGTCGGTGAGCAGTTCTTC
cdr3_aa: CASSWSGTSVGEQFF

clone_size: few
v_call: TRBV6-1
j_call: TRBJ2-7
d_call: NA
cdr3_nt: TGTGCCAGCAGTGGTTTAGCGGCCTCCTACGAGCAGTACTTC
cdr3_aa: CASSGLAASYEQYF

clone_size: NA
v_call: TRBV2
j_call: TRBJ2-7
d_call: TRBD1
cdr3_nt: TGTGCCAGCAGTGACGGGACAGGGGGATACTTC
cdr3_aa: CASSDGTGGYF

clone_size: many
v_call: TRBV20-1
j_call: TRBJ1-5
d_call: NA
cdr3_nt: TGCAGTGCTAGAGCGGCAAAGGGGGGAAGCCTAGGGCAGCCCCAGCATTTT
cdr3_aa: CSARAAKGGSLGQPQHF

clone_size: many
v_call: TRBV28
j_call: TRBJ2-2
d_call: NA
cdr3_nt: TGTGCCAGCATCTCCAACGGGATTCCCGGGGAGCTGTTTTTT
cdr3_aa: CASISNGIPGELFF

clone_size: NA
v_call: TRBV29-1
j_call: TRBJ2-1
d_call: NA
cdr3_nt: TGCAGCGTTGAGGGACTGGCGGTAGACGAGCAGTTCTTC
cdr3_aa: CSVEGLAVDEQFF

clone_size: NA
v_call: TRBV20-1
j_call: TRBJ1-2
d_call: NA
cdr3_nt: TGCAGTGCTAGCCAACCCAGGGGCTATGGCTACACCTTC
cdr3_aa: CSASQPRGYGYTF

clone_size: once
v_call: TRBV18
j_call: TRBJ1-5
d_call: TRBD1
cdr3_nt: TGTGCCAGCTCACCGGGACAGGGGTTGAATCAGCCCCAGCATTTT
cdr3_aa: CASSPGQGLNQPQHF

clone_size: many
v_call: TRBV4-2
j_call: TRBJ2-5
d_call: TRBD2
cdr3_nt: TGTGCCAGCAGCCAAGAGCGGGGGGGCCAAGAGACCCAGTACTTC
cdr3_aa: CASSQERGGQETQYF

clone_size: NA
v_call: TRBV7-4
j_call: TRBJ2-7
d_call: TRBD1
cdr3_nt: TGTGCCAGCAGCGTGACAGGGGCCCGCTACGAGCAGTACTTC
cdr3_aa: CASSVTGARYEQYF

clone_size: NA
v_call: TRBV20-1
j_call: TRBJ1-1
d_call: NA
cdr3_nt: TGCAGTGTTCAACCGGGATCTGAAGCTTTCTTT
cdr3_aa: CSVQPGSEAFF

clone_size: many
v_call: TRBV5-4
j_call: TRBJ2-3
d_call: TRBD1
cdr3_nt: TGTGCCAGCAGCGTACAGGGGAGCACAGATACGCAGTATTTT
cdr3_aa: CASSVQGSTDTQYF

clone_size: medium-sized
v_call: TRBV7-8
j_call: TRBJ1-5
d_call: NA
cdr3_nt: TGTGCCAGCAGCTTAGGGGGGCCGGGGTCGGGTCAGCCCCAGCATTTT
cdr3_aa: CASSLGGPGSGQPQHF

clone_size: many
v_call: TRBV5-1
j_call: TRBJ2-3
d_call: NA
cdr3_nt: TGCGCCAGCAGCTGGGGATTAGATACGCAGTATTTT
cdr3_aa: CASSWGLDTQYF

clone_size: NA
v_call: TRBV3-1
j_call: TRBJ2-6
d_call: NA
cdr3_nt: TGTGCCAGCAGCCAAGATCGCGGCAGGGCCGGGGCCAACGTCCTGACTTTC
cdr3_aa: CASSQDRGRAGANVLTF

clone_size: once
v_call: TRBV20-1
j_call: TRBJ2-7
d_call: NA
cdr3_nt: TGCAGTGCCTCGGAGACATGCTACGAGCAGTACTTC
cdr3_aa: CSASETCYEQYF

clone_size: few
v_call: TRBV6-1
j_call: TRBJ1-2
d_call: NA
cdr3_nt: TGTGCCAGCAGTGAAAGGGCCGTTGGGGGAGGGCTTAACTATGGCTACACCTTC
cdr3_aa: CASSERAVGGGLNYGYTF